These 4 T cell receptor beta chains were all obtained from the same sample, sequenced in a study of T-cell memory formation after mild COVID-19 (dated by TCRdb to 2020 to 2023). Receptors were amplified or captured by 5' RACE. The sequencing machine was an Illumina NovaSeq 6000. TCRdb reprocessing: public reads trimmed at Q25 with fastp, clones called with MiXCR, in-frame beta chains kept. Records with the same CDR3 protein are collapsed into one entry carrying the most frequent genes and DNA. In all, the sample holds a few hundred thousand distinct CDR3 sequences, and approximately 20% of those were seen once. The ten most abundant clones make up under 25% of the sample. Sequenced: PBMCs or a T cell subset sorted from them (not recorded which). The receptors derive from a man younger than 35 who had mild COVID-19 (a few samples of this study predate the infection). The sample titles of this study are shuffled in the database, so cell type and time point are left out; the donor was told from shared clones.

This clonotype has just a few counts. This CDR3 reads CASSGGRSGYTF. Written as DNA, the CDR3 is TGTGCCAGCAGTGGGGGGCGTAGTGGCTACACCTTC. V is TRBV6-1 and J is TRBJ1-2; tentatively, D is TRBD1 (6 bases). The V gene lost 4 bases and the J gene lost 7 bases, with 10 bases spanning the gap. The CDR3 runs 12 residues. Germline-derived CDR1 and CDR2 are MNHNS and SASEGT.

This clonotype was picked up a small number of times. The rearrangement links TRBV6-5 to TRBJ1-2; TRBD1 aligns across 7 bases. Losses at the gene ends were 0 bases for V and 7 bases for J; bases not matched to a gene: 8. This CDR3 comprises 15 residues. In germline, CDR1 is MNHEY, CDR2 SVGAGI. CDR3 nucleotide sequence: TGTGCCAGCAGTTACTCATCCAGGGGGGGCCTTGGCTACACCTTC. It specifies CASSYSSRGGLGYTF.

This clonotype was picked up a small number of times. V is TRBV27 and J is TRBJ2-1, with D perhaps TRBD2 (5 bases). The V gene's germline CDR1 is MNHEY and CDR2 SMNVEV (reference sequence). There are 12 residues in the CDR3. V shed 5 bases and J shed 8 bases, with 10 bases lying between them. The CDR3 region is CASSRLSDEQFF. In nucleotides, the CDR3 is TGTGCCAGCAGTCGGCTTAGCGATGAGCAGTTCTTC.

There are many counts of this clonotype. The CDR3, as DNA: TGTGCCAGCAAGTCAGGACAGAGAGAGACCCAGTACTTC. It is translated as CASKSGQRETQYF. The chain joins TRBV7-6 to TRBJ2-5, with D maybe TRBD1 (6 bases). The germline V gene has CDR1 SGHVS and CDR2 FNYEAQ. The ends were cut back, 7 bases at V and 4 bases at J, with 13 bases in the middle. The CDR3 loop spans 13 amino acids.